This is a list of T cell receptor beta chains from one sample in a study of cytomegalovirus exposure and HLA in healthy donors. The repertoire was sequenced with immunoSEQ multiplex PCR; TCRdb's copy has only in-frame clones and lacks some. The table includes about 130,000 clones, around 81% detected once. Sequenced sample: PBMCs. All receptors come from a man between 18 and 35 years old in good health and CMV-seronegative. Each CDR3 is given with its conserved first and last residue. The order of the fields is J gene, D gene, V gene, CDR3 protein. D genes are given only for firm matches.

TRBJ2-7,NA,TRBV27,CASSWAGTIPDPYEQYF
TRBJ1-5,NA,TRBV18,CASSPEKGGSNQPQHF
TRBJ1-1,NA,TRBV11-2,CASRYNTEAFF
TRBJ1-1,NA,TRBV7-9,CAPGPLNTEAFF
TRBJ1-5,TRBD1,TRBV10-3,CAISPGQGVDQPQHF
TRBJ1-5,NA,TRBV5-6,CASNRGPGSNQPQHF
TRBJ1-5,TRBD1,TRBV27,CASRDRGEFGNQPQHF
TRBJ2-3,NA,TRBV6-5,CASSYSEITDTQYF
TRBJ1-5,NA,TRBV18,CASSFQYSNQPQHF
TRBJ2-1,TRBD2,TRBV7-7,CASSSNPGGHNEQFF
TRBJ1-5,TRBD1,TRBV5-6,CASSLGQGGHSNQPQHF
TRBJ1-6,TRBD1,TRBV15,CATSGTGTGRGSPLHF
TRBJ2-2,NA,TRBV7-9,CASSSSNTGELFF
TRBJ2-2,TRBD2,TRBV29-1,CSVNPGGRTGELFF
TRBJ2-1,NA,TRBV30,CAWSPRWGGASNEQFF
TRBJ1-6,TRBD1,TRBV9,CASSVDDRVVSSPLHF
TRBJ2-5,NA,TRBV19,CASSITPGTQYF
TRBJ2-5,NA,TRBV27,CASSQVRRGRYQETQYF
TRBJ2-1,TRBD2,TRBV11-3,CASSPKRGGYNEQFF
TRBJ2-1,TRBD2,TRBV9,CASSVGVAGGGDEQFF
TRBJ1-1,NA,TRBV9,CASSVQGSPVLKDEAFF
TRBJ2-2,TRBD2,TRBV7-6,CASSLRGGITGELFF
TRBJ1-5,TRBD1,TRBV18,CASSTGQGGQPQHF
TRBJ1-2,NA,TRBV9,CASSVGEHSYGYTF
TRBJ2-3,NA,TRBV28,CASQGVSTDTQYF
TRBJ1-1,NA,TRBV18,CASSPAARVNTEAFF
TRBJ1-6,NA,TRBV7-6,CASSHRTLDSPLHF
TRBJ1-6,NA,TRBV19,CASSNEGGLNSPLHF
TRBJ1-4,NA,TRBV7-2,CASSFLGVGPEKLFF
TRBJ1-6,NA,TRBV30,CACSGVRNSPLHF
TRBJ2-3,TRBD2,TRBV6-5,CASNAGGTDTQYF
TRBJ1-2,NA,TRBV4-3,CASSRRGGSDYGYTF
TRBJ1-5,NA,TRBV6-5,CASSLTISNQPQHF
TRBJ2-5,NA,TRBV7-7,CASSLSQVRETQYF
TRBJ2-5,NA,TRBV6-5,CASSGVGTKTQYF
TRBJ2-5,NA,TRBV7-9,CASSLPRVSTQETQYF
TRBJ1-3,NA,TRBV7-9,CASSLVEILSGNTIYF